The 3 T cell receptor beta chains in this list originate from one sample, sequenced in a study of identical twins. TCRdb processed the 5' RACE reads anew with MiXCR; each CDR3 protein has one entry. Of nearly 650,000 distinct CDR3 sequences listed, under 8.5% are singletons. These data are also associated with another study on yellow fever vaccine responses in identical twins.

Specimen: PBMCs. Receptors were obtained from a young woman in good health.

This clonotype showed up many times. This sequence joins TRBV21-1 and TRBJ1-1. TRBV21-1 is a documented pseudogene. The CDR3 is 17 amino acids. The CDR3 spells CASSKFLGAGRVTEAFF. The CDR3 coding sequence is TGTGCCAGCAGCAAATTTCTTGGTGCAGGGAGGGTTACTGAAGCTTTCTTT.

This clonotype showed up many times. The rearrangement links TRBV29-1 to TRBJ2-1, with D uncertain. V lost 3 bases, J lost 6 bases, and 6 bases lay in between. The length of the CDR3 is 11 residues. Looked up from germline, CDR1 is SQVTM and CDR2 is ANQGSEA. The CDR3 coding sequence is TGCAGCGTTGATGGCAGCAATGAGCAGTTCTTC. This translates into CSVDGSNEQFF.

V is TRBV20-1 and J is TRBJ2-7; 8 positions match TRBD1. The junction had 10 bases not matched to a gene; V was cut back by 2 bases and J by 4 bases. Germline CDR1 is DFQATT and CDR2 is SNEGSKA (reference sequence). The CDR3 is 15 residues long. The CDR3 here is CSARSGQGSFYEQYF. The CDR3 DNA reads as TGCAGTGCTAGATCAGGACAGGGATCTTTTTACGAGCAGTACTTC.